The subject of this entry is one T cell receptor (beta chain). The antigen remains unidentified. Sequencing ends 3 residues short of the CDR3 end; the germline J gene provides the rest. This specimen belongs to a study of T cell clonality in common variable immunodeficiency. The CDR3 runs to 15 residues. With 4 bases clipped from V and 5 bases from J, the junction kept 7 bases outside the gene matches. Per the germline V gene, CDR1 is SGHTA and CDR2 is FQGNSA. For at least one year, all CVID subjects received replacement immunoglobulin. Control and CVID samples contributed equal amounts of genomic DNA. Sequenced by immunoSEQ multiplex PCR; TCRdb stores in-frame clones only, minus some. Listed for the sample are about 20,000 clones, none seen a single time. General study findings and limits: Reportedly, TCR beta sequences from common variable immunodeficiency showed fewer deletions and N-nucleotide insertions.

Sequencing was done on a sample of peripheral blood mononuclear cells. This receptor was identified in a human donor with common variable immunodeficiency. The chain couples TRBV7-2 to TRBJ2-2; the match to TRBD2 covers 7 bases. Incomplete CDR3 DNA: TGTGCCAGCAGCTACTCGCGGGGGAGGACCGGGGAG. Encoded protein: CASSYSRGRTGE. The CDR3 in full is CASSYSRGRTGELFF.